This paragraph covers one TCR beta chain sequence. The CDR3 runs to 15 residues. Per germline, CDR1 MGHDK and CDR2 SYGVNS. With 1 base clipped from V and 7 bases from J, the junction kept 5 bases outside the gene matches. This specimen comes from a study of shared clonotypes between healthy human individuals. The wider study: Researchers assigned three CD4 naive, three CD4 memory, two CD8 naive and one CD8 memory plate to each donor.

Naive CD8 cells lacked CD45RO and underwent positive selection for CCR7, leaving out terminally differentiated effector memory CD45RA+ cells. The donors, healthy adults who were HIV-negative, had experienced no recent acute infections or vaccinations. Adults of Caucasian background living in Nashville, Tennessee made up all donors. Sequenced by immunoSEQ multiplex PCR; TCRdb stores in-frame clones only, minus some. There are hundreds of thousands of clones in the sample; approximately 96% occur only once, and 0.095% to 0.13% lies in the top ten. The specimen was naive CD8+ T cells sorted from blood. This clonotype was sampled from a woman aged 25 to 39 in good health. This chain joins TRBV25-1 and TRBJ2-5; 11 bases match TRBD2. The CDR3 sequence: CASSELLAGGGTQYF. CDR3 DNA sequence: TGTGCCAGCAGTGAATTGCTAGCGGGAGGAGGGACCCAGTACTTC.